This T cell receptor (beta chain) was recorded in a study of T cells in localized non-small cell lung cancer. Study results and caveats: Paired adjacent lung recovered a median around 52 of the top 100 tumor clones.

The sample holds a few counts of this clone. Antigen specificity is unknown. Clones were sequenced by immunoSEQ multiplex PCR, and TCRdb holds only the in-frame ones, with some missing. The sample has some 37,000 clones; over 70% are singletons. J lost 7 bases, V lost 3 bases, and 5 bases had no gene match. The CDR3 is 13 amino acids. Germline V gene data show CDR1 as MDHEN and CDR2 as SYDVKM. Material: peripheral blood, obtained before any cancer treatment. The clonotype comes from a woman between 40 and 69 years old with stage I lung adenocarcinoma. The rearrangement joins TRBV28 to TRBJ1-2, with 7 bases fitting TRBD1. CDR3 amino acids: CASSFGQAAGYTF. The CDR3 nucleotides are TGTGCCAGCAGTTTTGGACAGGCTGCTGGCTACACCTTC.